This T cell receptor beta chain is drawn from a study of cytomegalovirus exposure and HLA in healthy donors. About this clone itself: A much larger clone is a single base away; this may be a read error. This same CDR3 is encoded by further DNA sequences in the sample.

This CDR3 has 14 residues. V was clipped by 2 bases and J by 1 base, with 8 bases between them. The germline V gene encodes CDR1 MNHEY and CDR2 SVGAGI. The study ran its PCR with 60 Vbeta and 13 Jbeta primers. Clones were sequenced by immunoSEQ multiplex PCR, and TCRdb holds only the in-frame ones, with some missing. The sample records 180,000 or so clones, 80% being singletons. Sequencing was done on a sample of PBMCs. The chain is built from TRBV6-5 and TRBJ1-1, with TRBD1 as a possible D gene (5 bases). The sequence came from a woman in her 30s in good health and CMV-seronegative. DNA of the CDR3: TGTGCCAGCAGTTACACCGGGGGGAACACTGAAGCTTTCTTT. This codes for CASSYTGGNTEAFF.